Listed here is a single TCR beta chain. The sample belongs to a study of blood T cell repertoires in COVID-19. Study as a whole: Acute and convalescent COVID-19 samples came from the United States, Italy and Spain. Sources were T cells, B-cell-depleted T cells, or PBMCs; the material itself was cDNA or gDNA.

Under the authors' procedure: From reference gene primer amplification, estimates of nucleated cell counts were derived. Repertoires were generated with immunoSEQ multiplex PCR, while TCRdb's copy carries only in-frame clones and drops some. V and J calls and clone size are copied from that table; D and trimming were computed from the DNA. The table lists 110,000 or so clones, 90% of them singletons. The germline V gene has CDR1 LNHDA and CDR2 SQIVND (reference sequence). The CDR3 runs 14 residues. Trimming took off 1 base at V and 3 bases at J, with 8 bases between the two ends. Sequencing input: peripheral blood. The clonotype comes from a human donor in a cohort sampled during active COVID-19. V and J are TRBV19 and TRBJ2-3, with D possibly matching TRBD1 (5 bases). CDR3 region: CASSIGPGTDTQYF. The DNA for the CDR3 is TGTGCCAGTAGTATAGGCCCAGGGACAGATACGCAGTATTTT.